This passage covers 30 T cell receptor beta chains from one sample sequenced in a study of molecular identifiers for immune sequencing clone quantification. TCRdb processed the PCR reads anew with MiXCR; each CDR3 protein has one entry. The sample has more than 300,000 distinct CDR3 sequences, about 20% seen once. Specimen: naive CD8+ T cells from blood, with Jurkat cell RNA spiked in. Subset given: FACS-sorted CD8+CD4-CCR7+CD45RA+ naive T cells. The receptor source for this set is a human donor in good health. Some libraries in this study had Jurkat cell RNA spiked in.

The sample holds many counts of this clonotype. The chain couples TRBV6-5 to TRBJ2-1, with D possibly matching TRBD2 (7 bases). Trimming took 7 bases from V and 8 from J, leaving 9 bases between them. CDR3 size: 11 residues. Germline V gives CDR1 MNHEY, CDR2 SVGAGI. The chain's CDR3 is CASIGGDEQFF. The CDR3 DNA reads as TGTGCCAGCATAGGGGGGGATGAGCAGTTCTTC.

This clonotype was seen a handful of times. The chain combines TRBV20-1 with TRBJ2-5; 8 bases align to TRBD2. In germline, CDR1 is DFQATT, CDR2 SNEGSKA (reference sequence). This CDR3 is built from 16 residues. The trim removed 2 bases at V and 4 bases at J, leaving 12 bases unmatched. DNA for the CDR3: TGCAGTGCTAGATTCGCGGGAGGCGTGAGGGGAGAGACCCAGTACTTC. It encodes CSARFAGGVRGETQYF.

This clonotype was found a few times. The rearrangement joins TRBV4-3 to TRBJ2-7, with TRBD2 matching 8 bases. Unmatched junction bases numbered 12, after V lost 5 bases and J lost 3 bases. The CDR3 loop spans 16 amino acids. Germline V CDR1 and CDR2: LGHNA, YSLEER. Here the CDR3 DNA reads TGCGCCAGCAGCGCAAGCTTTAGCGGGACGGGCTACGAGCAGTACTTC. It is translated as CASSASFSGTGYEQYF.

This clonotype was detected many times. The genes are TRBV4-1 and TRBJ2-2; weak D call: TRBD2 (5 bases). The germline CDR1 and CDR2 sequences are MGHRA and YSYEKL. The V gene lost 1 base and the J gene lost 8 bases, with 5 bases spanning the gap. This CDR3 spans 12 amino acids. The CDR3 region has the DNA TGCGCCAGCAGCCAAGTAGCGGGGGAGCTGTTTTTT. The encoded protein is CASSQVAGELFF.

CDR3 protein: CASRHEGSYEQYF. Here the CDR3 DNA reads TGCGCCAGCAGGCACGAGGGTTCCTACGAGCAGTACTTC. The chain couples TRBV4-1 to TRBJ2-7; TRBD2 might be the D (5 bases). V lost 6 bases, J lost 1 base, and 10 bases lay in between. Germline-derived CDR1 and CDR2 are MGHRA and YSYEKL. The CDR3 covers 13 residues.

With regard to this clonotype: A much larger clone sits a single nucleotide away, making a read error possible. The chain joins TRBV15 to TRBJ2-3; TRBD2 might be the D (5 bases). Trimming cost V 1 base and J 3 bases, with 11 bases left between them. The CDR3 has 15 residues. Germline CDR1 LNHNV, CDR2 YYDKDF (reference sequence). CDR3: CATSRGRGSTDTQYF. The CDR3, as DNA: TGTGCCACCAGCAGAGGTAGAGGGAGTACAGATACGCAGTATTTT.

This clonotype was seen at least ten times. For the CDR3, the DNA is TGCAGTGTTCTACAGGGGGAGGCTCTCTACGAGCAGTACTTC. Protein: CSVLQGEALYEQYF. The rearrangement links TRBV20-1 to TRBJ2-7; TRBD1 matches at 8 bases. This CDR3 spans 14 amino acids. Germline CDR1 is DFQATT and CDR2 is SNEGSKA (reference sequence). V was clipped by 7 bases and J by 3 bases; unmatched bases: 11.

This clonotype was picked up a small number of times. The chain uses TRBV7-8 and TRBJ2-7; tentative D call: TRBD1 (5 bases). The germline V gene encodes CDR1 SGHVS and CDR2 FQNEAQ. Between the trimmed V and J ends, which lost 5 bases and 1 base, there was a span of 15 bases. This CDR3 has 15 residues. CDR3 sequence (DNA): TGTGCCAGCAGCCATTCGAGTGGGGCGTCCTACGAGCAGTACTTC. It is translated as CASSHSSGASYEQYF.

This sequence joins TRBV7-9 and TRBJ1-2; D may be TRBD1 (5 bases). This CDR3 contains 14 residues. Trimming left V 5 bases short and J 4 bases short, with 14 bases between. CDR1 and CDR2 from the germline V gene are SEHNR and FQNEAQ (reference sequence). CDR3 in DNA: TGTGCCAGCAGCCAAGATGACAGCGTCTATGGCTACACCTTC. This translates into CASSQDDSVYGYTF.

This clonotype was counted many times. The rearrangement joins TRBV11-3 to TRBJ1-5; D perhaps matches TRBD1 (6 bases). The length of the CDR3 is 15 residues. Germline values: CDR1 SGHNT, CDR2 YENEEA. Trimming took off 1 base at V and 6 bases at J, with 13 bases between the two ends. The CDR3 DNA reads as TGTGCCAGCAGCTTAGGCAGGGGCTGGTTTCAGCCCCAGCATTTT. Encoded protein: CASSLGRGWFQPQHF.

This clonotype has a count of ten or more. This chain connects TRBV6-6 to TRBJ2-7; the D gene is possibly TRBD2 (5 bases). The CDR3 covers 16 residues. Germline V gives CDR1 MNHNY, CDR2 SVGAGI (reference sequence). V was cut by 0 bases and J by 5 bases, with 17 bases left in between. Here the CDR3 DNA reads TGTGCCAGCAGTTACTCGACCCGGAGGCAATGGGACGAGCAGTACTTC. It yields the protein CASSYSTRRQWDEQYF.

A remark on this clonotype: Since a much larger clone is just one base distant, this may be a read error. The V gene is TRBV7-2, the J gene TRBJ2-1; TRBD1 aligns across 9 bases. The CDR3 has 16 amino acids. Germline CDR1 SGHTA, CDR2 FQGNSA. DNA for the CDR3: TGTGTCAGCAGCTCCAAACAGGGGGCGGCCTACAATGAGCAGTTCTTC. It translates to CVSSSKQGAAYNEQFF.

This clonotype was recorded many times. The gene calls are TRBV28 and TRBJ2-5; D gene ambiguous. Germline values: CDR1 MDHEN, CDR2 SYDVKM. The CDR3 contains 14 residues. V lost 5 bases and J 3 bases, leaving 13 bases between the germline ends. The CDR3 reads CASSSWAMEETQYF. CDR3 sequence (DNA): TGTGCCAGCAGTAGTTGGGCAATGGAAGAGACCCAGTACTTC.

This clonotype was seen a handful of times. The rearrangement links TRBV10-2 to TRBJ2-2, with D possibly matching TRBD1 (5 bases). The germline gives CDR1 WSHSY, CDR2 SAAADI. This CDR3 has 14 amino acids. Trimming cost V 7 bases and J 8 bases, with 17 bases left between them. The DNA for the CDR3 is TGCGCCAGCACCCCCCTTCAGGGCCGAGGGGAGCTGTTTTTT. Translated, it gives CASTPLQGRGELFF.

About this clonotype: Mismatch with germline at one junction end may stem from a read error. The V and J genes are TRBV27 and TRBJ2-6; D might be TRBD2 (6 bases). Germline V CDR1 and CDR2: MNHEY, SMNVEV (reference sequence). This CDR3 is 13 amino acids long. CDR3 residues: CASSFGGADVLTF. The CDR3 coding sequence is TGTGCCAGCAGTTTCGGAGGGGCCGACGTCCTGACTTTC.

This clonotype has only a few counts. The CDR3 reads CASSYSFPGQGLVGANVLTF. For the CDR3, the DNA is TGTGCCAGCAGTTACTCTTTTCCGGGACAGGGGCTGGTTGGGGCCAACGTCCTGACTTTC. The V call is TRBV6-5, the J call TRBJ2-6, with 10 nucleotides matching TRBD1. Looked up from germline, CDR1 is MNHEY and CDR2 is SVGAGI. Trimming took 0 bases from V and 3 from J; bases not matched to a gene: 11. This CDR3 is built from 20 residues.

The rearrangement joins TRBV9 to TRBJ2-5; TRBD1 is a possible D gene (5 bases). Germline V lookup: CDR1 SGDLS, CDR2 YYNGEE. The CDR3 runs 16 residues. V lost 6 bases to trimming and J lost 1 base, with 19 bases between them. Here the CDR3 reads CASTPDAWGLQETQYF. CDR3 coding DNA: TGTGCCAGCACCCCTGATGCGTGGGGCCTCCAAGAGACCCAGTACTTC.

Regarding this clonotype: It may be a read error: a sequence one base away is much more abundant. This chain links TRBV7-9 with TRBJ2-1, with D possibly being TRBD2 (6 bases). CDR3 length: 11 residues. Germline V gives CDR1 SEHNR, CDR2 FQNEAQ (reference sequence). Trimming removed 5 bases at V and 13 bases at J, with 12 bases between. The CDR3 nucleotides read TGTGCCAGCAGCAACGGGAGACCCCAGTTCTTC. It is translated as CASSNGRPQFF.

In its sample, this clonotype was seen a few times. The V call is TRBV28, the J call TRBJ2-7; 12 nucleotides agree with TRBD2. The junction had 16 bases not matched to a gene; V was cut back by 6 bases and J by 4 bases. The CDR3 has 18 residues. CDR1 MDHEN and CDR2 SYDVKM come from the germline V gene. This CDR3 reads CASRGTGTSGQKGYEQYF. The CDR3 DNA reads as TGTGCCAGCAGGGGAACCGGGACTAGCGGGCAAAAGGGTTACGAGCAGTACTTC.

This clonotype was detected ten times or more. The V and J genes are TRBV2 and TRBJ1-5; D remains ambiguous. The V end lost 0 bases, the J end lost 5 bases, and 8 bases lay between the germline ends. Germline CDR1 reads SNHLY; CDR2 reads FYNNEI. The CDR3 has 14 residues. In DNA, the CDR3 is TGTGCCAGCAGTGAAGCTCGGGATTATCAGCCCCAGCATTTT. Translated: CASSEARDYQPQHF.

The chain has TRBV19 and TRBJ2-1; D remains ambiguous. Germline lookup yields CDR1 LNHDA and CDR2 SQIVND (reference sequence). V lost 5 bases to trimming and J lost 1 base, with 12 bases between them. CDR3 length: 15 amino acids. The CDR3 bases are TGTGCCAGTAGTTCCCACAGCGAATCCTACAATGAGCAGTTCTTC. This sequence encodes CASSSHSESYNEQFF.

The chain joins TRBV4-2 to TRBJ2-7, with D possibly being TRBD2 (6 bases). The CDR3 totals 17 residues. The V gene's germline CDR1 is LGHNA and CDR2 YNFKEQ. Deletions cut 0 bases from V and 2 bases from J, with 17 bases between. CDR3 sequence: CASSQDVSGSGAYEQYF. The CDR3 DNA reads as TGTGCCAGCAGCCAAGATGTAAGCGGGTCTGGGGCCTACGAGCAGTACTTC.

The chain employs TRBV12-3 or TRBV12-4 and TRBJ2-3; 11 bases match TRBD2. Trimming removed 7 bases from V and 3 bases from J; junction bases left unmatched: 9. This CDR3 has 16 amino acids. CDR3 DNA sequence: TGTGCCAGCAATCCAACCTCTAGCGGGGGGACAGATACGCAGTATTTT. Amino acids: CASNPTSSGGTDTQYF.

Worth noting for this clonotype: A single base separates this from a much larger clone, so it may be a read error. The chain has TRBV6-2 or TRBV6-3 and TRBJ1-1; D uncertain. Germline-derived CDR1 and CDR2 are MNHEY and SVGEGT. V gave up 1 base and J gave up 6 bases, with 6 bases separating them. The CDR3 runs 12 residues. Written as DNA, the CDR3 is TGTGCCAGCAGTTACTGGGAAGCTGAAGCTTTCTTT. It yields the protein CASSYWEAEAFF.

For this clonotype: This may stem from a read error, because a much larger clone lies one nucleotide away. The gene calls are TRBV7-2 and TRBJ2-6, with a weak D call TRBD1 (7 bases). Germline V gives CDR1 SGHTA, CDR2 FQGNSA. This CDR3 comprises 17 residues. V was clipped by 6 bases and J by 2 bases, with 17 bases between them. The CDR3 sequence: CASRLQGRETGANVLTF. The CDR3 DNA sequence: TGTGCCAGCAGATTACAGGGGCGGGAAACTGGGGCCAACGTCCTGACTTTC.

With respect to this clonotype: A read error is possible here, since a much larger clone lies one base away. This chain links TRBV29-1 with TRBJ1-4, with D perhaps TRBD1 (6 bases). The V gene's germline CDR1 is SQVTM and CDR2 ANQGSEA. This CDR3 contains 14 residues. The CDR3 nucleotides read TGCAGCGTTGAAGAAAGGGGGGGCGGGGAAAAACTGGTTTTT. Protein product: CSVEERGGGEKLVF.

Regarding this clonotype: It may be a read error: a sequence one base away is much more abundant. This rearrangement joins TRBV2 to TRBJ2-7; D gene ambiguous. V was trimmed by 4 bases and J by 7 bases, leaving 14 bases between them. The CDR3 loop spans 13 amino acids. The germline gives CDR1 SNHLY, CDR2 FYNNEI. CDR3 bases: TGTGCCAGCAGTGCTAGGCTTACGGCGGAGCAGTACTTC. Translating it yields CASSARLTAEQYF.

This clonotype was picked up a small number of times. The CDR3 here is CASSQDLRNYGYTF. The CDR3, as DNA: TGCGCCAGCAGCCAAGATTTACGTAACTATGGCTACACCTTC. The V gene is TRBV4-3, the J gene TRBJ1-2; D ambiguous. The CDR3 has 14 residues. V was shortened by 0 bases and J by 1 base, with 6 bases between the two germline ends. Germline-derived CDR1 and CDR2 are LGHNA and YSLEER.

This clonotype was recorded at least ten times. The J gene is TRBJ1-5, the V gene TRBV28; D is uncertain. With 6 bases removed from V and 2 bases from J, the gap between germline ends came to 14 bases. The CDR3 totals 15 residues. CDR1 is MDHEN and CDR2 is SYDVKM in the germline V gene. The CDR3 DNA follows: TGTGCCAGCAGCCCCGTTGGGTTAGGCAATCAGCCCCAGCATTTT. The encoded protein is CASSPVGLGNQPQHF.

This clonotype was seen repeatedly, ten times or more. As DNA, the CDR3 is TGCGCCAGCAGCTTGGCGCAGGGCTACCAAGAGACCCAGTACTTC. Residues: CASSLAQGYQETQYF. The rearrangement links TRBV5-1 to TRBJ2-5; perhaps TRBD1 as D (5 bases). The V gene lost 0 bases and the J gene lost 0 bases, with 9 bases spanning the gap. The CDR3 is 15 residues long. Germline values: CDR1 SGHRS, CDR2 YFSETQ. The whole variable domain, filled in from reference TRBV5-1 and TRBJ2-5, reads KAGVTQTPRYLIKTRGQQVTLSCSPISGHRSVSWYQQTPGQGLQFLFEYFSETQRNKGNFPGRFSGRQFSNSRSEMNVSTLELGDSALYLCASSLAQGYQETQYFGPGTRLLVL.